This TCR beta chain emerged from a study of cytomegalovirus exposure and HLA in healthy donors. Germline-derived CDR1 and CDR2 are SGHTA and FQGNSA. The CDR3 sequence is 14 residues long. Unmatched junction bases numbered 6, after V lost 4 bases and J lost 8 bases. Primers for the PCR totalled 60 Vbeta and 13 Jbeta. The protocol was immunoSEQ multiplex PCR, while the TCRdb copy is restricted to in-frame clones and leaves out a portion. The sample comprises 240,000 or so clones, roughly 87% of which are singletons, and 5% to 6.5% rests with the top ten. The source of this sequence is a middle-aged woman in good health and CMV-seropositive. The sequenced sample consisted of PBMCs. The V and J genes are TRBV7-2 and TRBJ2-1; 9 bases match TRBD2. The CDR3 nucleotides read TGTGCCAGCAGCTCCGGTAGCGGGGGAGATGAGCAGTTCTTC. As protein: CASSSGSGGDEQFF.